These 32 T cell receptor beta chains share one sample of origin, sequenced in a study of T cells in Graves' hyperthyroidism and ophthalmopathy. RNA transcripts yielded amplified TCR beta CDR3 regions. HTBI primers drove first-round RT-PCR of the TCR CDR3. MiXCR, applied by TCRdb to the multiplex PCR reads, yields one record per CDR3 protein. The repertoire holds about half a million distinct CDR3 sequences, with approximately 25% as singletons. The sequenced material came from blood. Source of these receptors: a woman younger than 45 with Graves' ophthalmopathy.

The J gene is TRBJ2-1, the V gene TRBV9; TRBD1 might be the D (6 bases). The CDR3 has 15 residues. The germline V and J ends were trimmed by 4 bases and 4 bases, with 15 bases remaining between them. Germline V gene lookup returns CDR1 SGDLS and CDR2 YYNGEE. The CDR3 nucleotides read TGTGCCAGCAGCACTGAGGACAGCTTATACAATGAGCAGTTCTTC. This sequence encodes CASSTEDSLYNEQFF.

This clonotype was seen at least ten times. This chain uses TRBV19 with TRBJ1-5; no firm D call. The CDR3 totals 14 residues. Germline CDR1 reads LNHDA; CDR2 reads SQIVND (reference sequence). The ends were cut back, 3 bases at V and 0 bases at J, with 6 bases in the middle. CDR3 DNA sequence: TGTGCCAGTAGTATTCGGGGTAGCAATCAGCCCCAGCATTTT. Encoded protein: CASSIRGSNQPQHF. The full variable domain, in which reference TRBV19 and TRBJ1-5 provide the parts outside the CDR3, is DGGITQSPKYLFRKEGQNVTLSCEQNLNHDAMYWYRQDPGQGLRLIYYSQIVNDFQKGDIAEGYSVSREKKESFPLTVTSAQKNPTAFYLCASSIRGSNQPQHFGDGTRLSIL.

This clonotype was detected ten times or more. The chain recombines TRBV7-8 with TRBJ1-2, with a tentative D call TRBD1 (5 bases). The CDR3 totals 15 residues. Trimming stripped 2 bases from V and 4 bases from J, with 14 bases between. Germline CDR1 reads SGHVS; CDR2 reads FQNEAQ. In nucleotides, the CDR3 is TGTGCCAGCAGCTTAAAGGCAGGGTACGGCTATGGCTACACCTTC. Translation gives CASSLKAGYGYGYTF.

The V gene is TRBV20-1, the J gene TRBJ1-2, with 9 bases identical to TRBD1. Trimming removed 0 bases from V and 3 bases from J; junction bases left unmatched: 8. CDR1 is DFQATT and CDR2 is SNEGSKA in the germline V gene (reference sequence). This CDR3 is built from 16 residues. CDR3 loop: CSARDWARDRDYGYTF. CDR3 bases: TGCAGTGCTAGAGATTGGGCCCGGGACAGGGACTATGGCTACACCTTC.

In its sample, this clonotype was seen many times. The gene calls are TRBV29-1 and TRBJ2-7; TRBD1 or TRBD2 may be the D gene (5 bases each). There are 12 residues in the CDR3. V gave up 7 bases and J gave up 2 bases, with 12 bases separating them. Germline V gene lookup returns CDR1 SQVTM and CDR2 ANQGSEA. CDR3 sequence: CSAEGQAYEQYF. CDR3 nucleotides: TGCAGCGCTGAGGGGCAGGCCTACGAGCAGTACTTC.

This sequence joins TRBV6-1 and TRBJ2-5, with D maybe TRBD2 (6 bases). V lost 6 bases to trimming and J lost 9 bases, with 23 bases between them. Per the germline V gene, CDR1 is MNHNS and CDR2 is SASEGT. CDR3 length equals 15 residues. CDR3 DNA sequence: TGTGCCAGCAGCCCCGGGACTGAACCAGGAGGTTCCCAGTACTTC. Amino acid sequence: CASSPGTEPGGSQYF.

This clonotype was counted many times. V usage is TRBV6-2 or TRBV6-3 and J usage is TRBJ2-7; possible D gene TRBD2, 6 bases. The CDR3 has 11 amino acids. Looked up from germline, CDR1 is MNHEY and CDR2 is SVGEGT. CDR3 amino acids: CASSSGLLRIV. CDR3 in DNA: TGTGCCAGCAGTTCGGGACTTCTGAGGATCGTC.

This clonotype was recorded at least ten times. The V call is TRBV20-1, the J call TRBJ2-7; 7 nucleotides align to TRBD1. CDR3 length equals 14 residues. Per the germline V gene, CDR1 is DFQATT and CDR2 is SNEGSKA (reference sequence). CDR3 DNA: TGCGACCCCCAGGGGGAAGGGCTCACCTACGAGCAGTACTTC. Its translation: CDPQGEGLTYEQYF.

This clonotype was recorded a few times. The chain links TRBV29-1 to TRBJ2-5; 7 nucleotides match TRBD1. The ends lost 0 bases at V and 2 bases at J; junction bases unmatched: 3. Germline V CDR1 and CDR2: SQVTM, ANQGSEA. The CDR3 extends over 14 amino acids. This chain's CDR3 is CSVEEGTDQETQYF. DNA for the CDR3: TGCAGCGTTGAAGAGGGGACAGATCAAGAGACCCAGTACTTC.

Many counts were recorded for this clonotype. The chain employs TRBV6-4 and TRBJ1-2; TRBD1 agrees at 10 bases. The V and J ends lost 7 bases and 4 bases, in that order; junction bases with no gene match: 15. Germline values: CDR1 MRHNA, CDR2 SNTAGT. The CDR3 is made up of 17 amino acids. CDR3 residues: CASIRQGQGPRGYGYTF. As DNA, the CDR3 is TGTGCCAGCATCCGCCAGGGACAGGGGCCGAGGGGCTATGGCTACACCTTC.

This clonotype appeared many times. The rearrangement links TRBV6-5 to TRBJ1-2; D not resolved. Germline V CDR1 and CDR2: MNHEY, SVGAGI. The CDR3 is 17 amino acids. V was pared by 0 bases and J by 2 bases, with 16 bases between. The chain's CDR3 is CASSYSAPGVTNYGYTF. The CDR3 bases are TGTGCCAGCAGTTACTCAGCGCCGGGAGTGACCAACTATGGCTACACCTTC.

At least ten counts were recorded for this clonotype. As DNA, the CDR3 is TGCAGCGTTGGCCCAATCGACCGGCGGGCAGTTGAAGCTTTCTTT. Translated, it gives CSVGPIDRRAVEAFF. This sequence joins TRBV29-1 and TRBJ1-1, with D hard to call. V was shortened by 4 bases and J by 7 bases, with 22 bases between the two germline ends. This CDR3 is built from 15 residues. Germline V gene lookup returns CDR1 SQVTM and CDR2 ANQGSEA.

J is TRBJ1-6 and V is TRBV6-1; no firm D call. CDR1 and CDR2 from the germline V gene are MNHNS and SASEGT. V lost 10 bases, J lost 7 bases, and 11 bases lay in between. This CDR3 region has 12 residues. The CDR3 region has the DNA TGTGCCACCGGACCGTCGAATTCACCCCTCCACTTT. It yields the protein CATGPSNSPLHF.

As for this clonotype: This clone may be a read error of a much larger clone one base away. The chain combines TRBV4-1 with TRBJ2-2; D tentatively reads TRBD1 or TRBD2 (5 bases each). The germline gives CDR1 MGHRA, CDR2 YSYEKL. There are 12 residues in the CDR3. The CDR3 bases are TGCGCCAGCGGCAGAGGGGCCGGGGAGCTGTTGTTT. This sequence encodes CASGRGAGELLF.

The genes are TRBV5-1 and TRBJ2-2; D possibly matches TRBD1 or TRBD2 (5 bases each). The CDR3 totals 16 residues. CDR1 is SGHRS and CDR2 is YFSETQ in the germline V gene. Deletions cut 5 bases from V and 0 bases from J, with 14 bases between. CDR3 protein: CASSLSGHANTGELFF. The DNA for the CDR3 is TGCGCCAGCAGTCTCAGCGGACACGCGAACACCGGGGAGCTGTTTTTT.

This chain connects TRBV27 to TRBJ2-2; a weak D match, TRBD2 (6 bases). Trimming left V 1 base short and J 5 bases short, with 11 bases between. CDR3 length: 15 amino acids. Germline V gives CDR1 MNHEY, CDR2 SMNVEV (reference sequence). CDR3 in amino acids: CASSLLADLTGELFF. CDR3 nucleotide sequence: TGTGCCAGCAGTTTATTAGCGGATCTAACCGGGGAGCTGTTTTTT.

The rearrangement uses TRBV24-1 and TRBJ1-2, with no clear D. Between the trimmed V and J ends, which lost 2 bases and 2 bases, there was a span of 5 bases. The CDR3 extends over 13 amino acids. Germline CDR1 is KGHDR and CDR2 is SFDVKD. CDR3: CATSDSGNYGYTF. The CDR3 nucleotides read TGTGCCACCAGTGATTCGGGGAACTATGGCTACACCTTC.

This clonotype occurred many times. The J gene is TRBJ1-1, the V gene TRBV11-2, with a possible D match to TRBD1 (6 bases). Germline values: CDR1 SGHAT, CDR2 FQNNGV. The V gene lost 0 bases and the J gene lost 4 bases, with 15 bases spanning the gap. The CDR3 is 16 residues long. CDR3 sequence reads: CASSLDTPTGSTEAFF. The CDR3 region has the DNA TGTGCCAGCAGCTTAGATACCCCGACAGGTTCCACTGAAGCTTTCTTT.

Many counts were recorded for this clonotype. The chain is built from TRBV18 and TRBJ2-7, with D possibly being TRBD1 or TRBD2 (5 bases each). The V and J ends lost 6 bases and 2 bases respectively, with 17 bases between them. The CDR3 totals 15 residues. The germline V gene encodes CDR1 KGHSH and CDR2 LQKENI. The CDR3 DNA reads as TGTGCCAGCTCCGTTCGGGACGGAGCGCCCTACGAGCAGTACTTC. Translating it yields CASSVRDGAPYEQYF.

This clonotype was recorded at least ten times. The rearrangement uses TRBV7-2 and TRBJ1-1, with TRBD1 identical over 7 bases. The trim removed 5 bases at V and 4 bases at J, leaving 7 bases unmatched. This CDR3 has 14 residues. The germline V gene has CDR1 SGHTA and CDR2 FQGNSA. In DNA, the CDR3 is TGTGCCAGCAGCACGACCCGGGACAGCACTGAAGCTTTCTTT. This codes for CASSTTRDSTEAFF.

In its sample, this clonotype was seen many times. The DNA of the CDR3 is TGTGCCACCAGCGTCCGGGACACATACAATCAGCCCCAGCATTTT. Translation gives CATSVRDTYNQPQHF. This rearrangement joins TRBV15 to TRBJ1-5, with D perhaps matching TRBD1 (6 bases). The CDR3 loop spans 15 amino acids. The germline V and J ends were trimmed by 5 bases and 3 bases, with 14 bases remaining between them. Germline-derived CDR1 and CDR2 are LNHNV and YYDKDF (reference sequence). The entire variable domain, with the rest obtained from reference TRBV15 and TRBJ1-5, is as follows: DAMVIQNPRYQVTQFGKPVTLSCSQTLNHNVMYWYQQKSSQAPKLLFHYYDKDFNNEADTPDNFQSRRPNTSFCFLDIRSPGLGDTAMYLCATSVRDTYNQPQHFGDGTRLSIL.

Many counts were recorded for this clonotype. The rearrangement uses TRBV6-2 or TRBV6-3 and TRBJ2-7; maybe TRBD2 (5 bases). The V gene lost 6 bases and the J gene lost 0 bases, with 12 bases spanning the gap. Germline-derived CDR1 and CDR2 are MNHEY and SVGEGT. The CDR3 runs 14 residues. CDR3 sequence (DNA): TGTGCCAGCAGGGAGAGCGGAAGCTCCTACGAGCAGTACTTC. This gives the protein CASRESGSSYEQYF.

This sequence joins TRBV2 and TRBJ1-1; D is undetermined. This CDR3 has 15 residues. From germline, CDR1 is SNHLY and CDR2 FYNNEI. V shed 4 bases and J shed 3 bases, with 15 bases lying between them. The CDR3, as DNA: TGTGCCAGCAGTGTTAGGGTTCTTCTGGACACTGAAGCTTTCTTT. Its translation is CASSVRVLLDTEAFF.

The chain carries TRBV28 and TRBJ1-5; 12 nucleotides agree with TRBD1. V was pared by 5 bases and J by 5 bases, with 7 bases of the junction left unmatched. CDR1 and CDR2 (germline): MDHEN, SYDVKM. The CDR3 is 16 amino acids. CDR3: CASSNGDRGLHQPQHF. CDR3 sequence (DNA): TGTGCCAGCAGTAATGGGGACAGGGGGCTCCATCAGCCCCAGCATTTT.

This rearrangement joins TRBV12-3 or TRBV12-4 to TRBJ1-5; tentatively, D is TRBD1 (6 bases). Trimming shortened V by 9 bases and J by 6 bases, and 15 bases separated the two germline ends. The CDR3 consists of 13 residues. CDR3 sequence (DNA): TGTGCCAGTTGGGGGGGCGCCTCTCAGCCCCAGCATTTT. Its translation: CASWGGASQPQHF.

This clonotype was seen at least ten times. This chain uses TRBV7-3 with TRBJ1-1; no firm D call. The CDR3 extends over 15 amino acids. The germline gives CDR1 SGHTA, CDR2 FQGTGA. V lost 2 bases to trimming and J lost 4 bases, with 14 bases between them. The CDR3, as DNA: TGTGCCAGCAGCTTACGTCCAGGAGTAAGCACTGAAGCTTTCTTT. Its protein is CASSLRPGVSTEAFF.

This clonotype was counted ten times or more. The chain couples TRBV29-1 to TRBJ1-1, with unresolved D. This CDR3 is 13 amino acids long. V lost 0 bases and J 6 bases, leaving 11 bases between the germline ends. Germline CDR1 is SQVTM and CDR2 is ANQGSEA. This CDR3 reads CSVEDALGPEAFF. The CDR3 nucleotides read TGCAGCGTTGAAGATGCCCTGGGTCCTGAAGCTTTCTTT.

This clonotype was counted many times. The chain uses TRBV20-1 and TRBJ1-2; 9 bases match TRBD1. This CDR3 is 14 amino acids long. Germline CDR1 is DFQATT and CDR2 is SNEGSKA (reference sequence). Trimming removed 5 bases from V and 8 bases from J; junction bases left unmatched: 12. CDR3 in DNA: TGCAGTGCTTCCGGACAGGGGAAGGGCTGGGGCTACACCTTC. As protein: CSASGQGKGWGYTF.

The gene calls are TRBV6-1 and TRBJ1-1, with 7 bases matching TRBD1. In germline, CDR1 is MNHNS, CDR2 SASEGT. This CDR3 has 15 residues. The trim removed 6 bases at V and 5 bases at J, leaving 12 bases unmatched. CDR3 residues: CASRLRGRVGTEAFF. The DNA for the CDR3 is TGTGCCAGCAGACTCAGGGGGAGGGTGGGAACTGAAGCTTTCTTT.

V gene TRBV10-3 combines with J gene TRBJ2-5, with 8 bases that match TRBD2. Germline V CDR1 and CDR2: ENHRY, SYGVKD. The CDR3 spans 17 residues. V trimming: 0 bases; J trimming: 4 bases; junction bases outside the gene matches: 10. The DNA of the CDR3 is TGTGCCATCAGTGAGTCGGGCCGGGGGGGCCGCGGAGAGACCCAGTACTTC. Translation: CAISESGRGGRGETQYF.

On this clonotype: This may come from a read error, since a much larger clone is one base off. The rearrangement joins TRBV7-3 to TRBJ2-5; maybe TRBD2 (6 bases). The germline CDR1 and CDR2 sequences are SGHTA and FQGTGA. The CDR3 is 15 amino acids. The V and J ends lost 4 bases and 5 bases respectively, with 17 bases between them. CDR3 amino acids: CASSSYGLAWETQYF. The CDR3 coding sequence is TGTGCCAGCAGCTCATACGGGCTAGCGTGGGAGACCCAGTACTTC.

On this clonotype itself: The junction departs from germline at one end; a sequencing error may be responsible. The chain is built from TRBV5-1 and TRBJ2-7; D is possibly TRBD2 (6 bases). CDR3 length equals 15 residues. CDR1 is SGHRS and CDR2 is YFSETQ in the germline V gene. The CDR3 spells CASSAGGTQLYERYF. The CDR3 region has the DNA TGCGCCAGCAGCGCGGGCGGGACGCAACTCTACGAGCGGTACTTC.